This is a list of T cell receptor beta chains from one sample in a study of blood T cell repertoires in COVID-19. The assay was immunoSEQ multiplex PCR, and TCRdb's table has in-frame clones only and misses some. This table holds around 92,000 clones, more than 75% found once. Sequencing used peripheral blood. The receptor source for this set is a human donor in a cohort sampled during active COVID-19. Both conserved end residues are trimmed from each CDR3. Each record gives: clone size, J gene, V gene, CDR3 protein. Clone size is not always given. Where it is, it says once, few, many or a class for expanded clones.

size: NA; J: TRBJ2-2; V: TRBV3-1/TRBV3-2; CDR3: ASSRAVRGGELF
size: few; J: TRBJ1-1; V: TRBV6-5; CDR3: ASSPQVEYTEAF
size: NA; J: TRBJ1-5; V: TRBV4-1; CDR3: ASSQSPAGRKPQH
size: NA; J: TRBJ2-1; V: TRBV15; CDR3: ATSRARAEQF
size: NA; J: TRBJ2-7; V: TRBV5-5; CDR3: ASTDGTDYEQY
size: NA; J: TRBJ2-1; V: TRBV5-5; CDR3: ASSPGLAGVNEQF
size: NA; J: TRBJ2-5; V: TRBV6-2/TRBV6-3; CDR3: ASRPSGARQETQY
size: NA; J: TRBJ2-2; V: TRBV7-9; CDR3: ASSLALGREGELF
size: once; J: TRBJ2-4; V: TRBV18; CDR3: ASSPNGGGGDIQY
size: NA; J: TRBJ2-3; V: TRBV9; CDR3: ASSAHGTDTDTQY
size: NA; J: TRBJ1-5; V: TRBV5-8; CDR3: ASRVYSNQPQH
size: NA; J: TRBJ2-5; V: TRBV19; CDR3: ASSRTRDRDGETQY
size: once; J: TRBJ2-5; V: TRBV2; CDR3: ASSRAVETQY
size: NA; J: TRBJ1-4; V: TRBV6-1; CDR3: ASSEGGTGRF
size: NA; J: TRBJ2-3; V: TRBV29-1; CDR3: SVSGTSGYTDTQY
size: NA; J: TRBJ2-7; V: TRBV28; CDR3: ASSTTGTGSYEQY
size: NA; J: TRBJ2-2; V: TRBV29-1; CDR3: SAEGSYGRYSGELF
size: NA; J: TRBJ1-5; V: TRBV4-1; CDR3: ASSQTRTRGVQPQH
size: NA; J: TRBJ2-7; V: TRBV30; CDR3: AWNPTASGEQY
size: NA; J: TRBJ2-7; V: TRBV18; CDR3: ASSPRGQGVYEQY
size: NA; J: TRBJ1-2; V: TRBV30; CDR3: AGGQGVYGYT
size: few; J: TRBJ2-7; V: TRBV6-1; CDR3: ASSDTSGVNEQY
size: NA; J: TRBJ2-7; V: TRBV4-1; CDR3: ASSQGSGTGAYEQY
size: NA; J: TRBJ2-7; V: TRBV19; CDR3: ASSMGPGLANYEQY
size: NA; J: TRBJ2-3; V: TRBV25-1; CDR3: ASSFSGSRTDTQY
size: NA; J: TRBJ1-5; V: TRBV30; CDR3: AWSPSTVVSEPQH
size: NA; J: TRBJ1-4; V: TRBV7-9; CDR3: ASSQGPNEKLF
size: NA; J: TRBJ2-5; V: TRBV5-1; CDR3: ASSLRGPETQY
size: NA; J: TRBJ2-2; V: TRBV15; CDR3: ATSSRTGRISGELF
size: NA; J: TRBJ2-3; V: TRBV6-2/TRBV6-3; CDR3: ASSQILAGGGDTQY
size: NA; J: TRBJ1-1; V: TRBV14; CDR3: ASSQVRTDNTEAF
size: NA; J: TRBJ1-1; V: TRBV4-3; CDR3: ASSQGPGGLFTEAF
size: NA; J: TRBJ2-5; V: TRBV27; CDR3: ASSPRQGIHETQY
size: NA; J: TRBJ1-1; V: TRBV20-1; CDR3: SAAWTAEAF
size: NA; J: TRBJ2-3; V: TRBV27; CDR3: ASSLYGVREGPDTQY
size: NA; J: TRBJ2-2; V: TRBV3-1/TRBV3-2; CDR3: ASSLQGASNTGELF
size: NA; J: TRBJ1-1; V: TRBV27; CDR3: ASRPDRMTEAF
size: once; J: TRBJ2-5; V: TRBV10-3; CDR3: AIRSSSLQTQY
size: NA; J: TRBJ2-5; V: TRBV5-1; CDR3: ASSLNSRQETQY
size: NA; J: TRBJ2-3; V: TRBV19; CDR3: ASTTGGTDTQY
size: NA; J: TRBJ2-7; V: TRBV2; CDR3: ASRQGTSAEQY
size: NA; J: TRBJ2-2; V: TRBV7-3; CDR3: ASSLYPGLAGGNTGELF
size: NA; J: TRBJ2-3; V: TRBV15; CDR3: ATSRALDTQY
size: few; J: TRBJ2-7; V: TRBV28; CDR3: ASSLGTASYEQY
size: NA; J: TRBJ1-2; V: TRBV19; CDR3: ASSDQGIRDYGYT
size: NA; J: TRBJ2-1; V: TRBV24-1; CDR3: ATSDSRTSGVYEQF
size: once; J: TRBJ1-5; V: TRBV19; CDR3: ASSIVTGGGYSSNQPQH
size: NA; J: TRBJ1-3; V: TRBV9; CDR3: ASSAQGTPGNTIY
size: NA; J: TRBJ2-5; V: TRBV28; CDR3: ASRPRGSGMGETQY
size: NA; J: TRBJ2-3; V: TRBV5-4; CDR3: ASSWRGLAGRVADTQY
size: few; J: TRBJ2-2; V: TRBV5-4; CDR3: ASSLIENTGELF
size: NA; J: TRBJ2-2; V: TRBV14; CDR3: ASSQDEPPIGELF
size: NA; J: TRBJ1-6; V: TRBV30; CDR3: ASYYGTGGTSPLH
size: NA; J: TRBJ1-5; V: TRBV5-5; CDR3: ASSLLGEQPQH